This T cell receptor beta chain was retrieved from a study of shared clonotypes between healthy human individuals. Study findings and constraints: The sharing of 4.5% to 6.5% of naive CD4 clonotypes was seen across a handful of donors. A generally larger estimated richness was seen in naive subsets than in memory subsets.

Concerning this clone itself: Its target is unknown.

The V gene lost 5 bases and the J gene lost 1 base, with 12 bases spanning the gap. Germline V gene lookup returns CDR1 MDHEN and CDR2 SYDVKM. The CDR3 extends over 15 amino acids. Method: immunoSEQ multiplex PCR; TCRdb's copy keeps in-frame clones and lacks some. The table has 2 million to 2.5 million clones, 80% to 95% seen once. Healthy HIV-negative adults with no recent acute infections or vaccinations were recruited as donors. The investigators split CD4+ cells into a CD45RA+ naive subset and a CD45RA-negative memory subset. The sequence was collected from a man aged 18 to 29 in good health. Some clones in this sample may be carry-over from other donors' samples. Sequenced sample: naive CD4+ T cells from PBMCs. The subset was: CD45RA+ positively selected. The chain has TRBV28 and TRBJ2-4; possibly TRBD1 or TRBD2 for D (5 bases each). The chain's CDR3 is CASSTPGTAKNIQYF. CDR3 DNA: TGTGCCAGCAGTACCCCCGGGACGGCCAAAAACATTCAGTACTTC.